This T cell receptor beta chain emerged from a study of T cells after yellow fever vaccination. Study-wide background: SMART-Seq v4 Ultra Low Input prepared libraries from low-cell fractions.

TCRdb itself ran the 5' RACE reads through MiXCR, one entry per CDR3 protein. The profile covers under 90,000 distinct CDR3 sequences, with about 6.5% appearing a single time and 30% to 45% taken by the ten largest. Overall study results and limits: A small share of clonotypes appeared in both CD4 and CD8 compartments. Contaminating bulk clonotypes could be abundant in FACS-sorted repertoires.

This clonotype came up many times. Its target is not known. Germline V gene sequence: CDR1 SGDLS, CDR2 YYNGEE. With V trimmed by 6 bases and J by 5 bases, 14 bases remained unmatched. The CDR3 contains 17 residues. The starting material was CD8+ T cells sorted from PBMCs, obtained roughly 47 days after the first yellow fever vaccination. The chain uses TRBV9 and TRBJ2-2, with 9 bases fitting TRBD1. This sequence originates from a man aged 18 to 29 who received the YFV17D yellow fever vaccine. Written as DNA, the CDR3 is TGTGCCAGCACCGACGTCCGGGACAGGGTACATACCGGGGAGCTGTTTTTT. It yields the protein CASTDVRDRVHTGELFF. The full variable domain, with the rest looked up from reference TRBV9 and TRBJ2-2, is DSGVTQTPKHLITATGQRVTLRCSPRSGDLSVYWYQQSLDQGLQFLIQYYNGEERAKGNILERFSAQQFPDLHSELNLSSLELGDSALYFCASTDVRDRVHTGELFFGEGSRLTVL.